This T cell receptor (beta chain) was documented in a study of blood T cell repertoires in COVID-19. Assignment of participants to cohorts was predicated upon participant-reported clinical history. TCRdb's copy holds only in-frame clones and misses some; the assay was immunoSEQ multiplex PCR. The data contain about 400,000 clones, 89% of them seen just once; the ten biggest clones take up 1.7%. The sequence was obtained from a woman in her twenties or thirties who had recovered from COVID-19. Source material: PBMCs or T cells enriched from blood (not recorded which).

CDR3 nucleotide sequence: TGCGCCAGCAGCCCCGCAACTAGCGGGGGGGCTGAGACCCAGTACTTC. Amino acid sequence: CASSPATSGGAETQYF. The chain couples TRBV4-1 to TRBJ2-5, with 13 bases matching TRBD2. V gave up 4 bases and J gave up 5 bases; unmatched junction bases: 7. CDR3 length equals 16 residues. Per the germline V gene, CDR1 is MGHRA and CDR2 is YSYEKL.